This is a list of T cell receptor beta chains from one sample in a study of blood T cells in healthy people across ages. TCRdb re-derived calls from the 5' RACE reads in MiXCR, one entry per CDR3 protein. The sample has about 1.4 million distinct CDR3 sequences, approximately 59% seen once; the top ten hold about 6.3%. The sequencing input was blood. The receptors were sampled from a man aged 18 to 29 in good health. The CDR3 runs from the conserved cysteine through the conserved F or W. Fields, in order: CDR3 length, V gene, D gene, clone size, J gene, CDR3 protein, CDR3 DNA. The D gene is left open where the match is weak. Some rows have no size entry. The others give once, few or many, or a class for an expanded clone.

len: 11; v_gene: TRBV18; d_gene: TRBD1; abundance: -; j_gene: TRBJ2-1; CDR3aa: CASSPDRGEFF; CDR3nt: TGTGCCAGCTCACCCGACAGGGGGGAGTTCTTC
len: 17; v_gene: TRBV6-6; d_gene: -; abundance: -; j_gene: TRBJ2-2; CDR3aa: CASSFPQGLGRSGELFF; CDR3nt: TGTGCCAGCAGTTTTCCCCAGGGCCTTGGCCGGTCCGGGGAGCTGTTTTTT
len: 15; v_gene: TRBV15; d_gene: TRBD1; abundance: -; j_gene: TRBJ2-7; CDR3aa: CATSRAGTGRYEQYF; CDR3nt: TGTGCCACCAGCAGAGCCGGGACAGGGCGCTACGAGCAGTACTTC
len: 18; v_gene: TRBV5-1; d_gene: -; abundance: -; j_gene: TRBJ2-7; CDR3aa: CASSLAIDSGALFYEQYF; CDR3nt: TGCGCCAGCAGCTTGGCGATCGACTCAGGGGCGTTGTTCTACGAGCAGTACTTC
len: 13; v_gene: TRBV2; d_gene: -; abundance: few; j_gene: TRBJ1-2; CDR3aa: CASKKPAVAGYTF; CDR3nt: TGTGCCAGCAAAAAGCCAGCTGTTGCTGGCTACACCTTC
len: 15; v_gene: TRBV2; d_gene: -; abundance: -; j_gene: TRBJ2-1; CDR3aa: CASSVREVSLNEQFF; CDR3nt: TGTGCCAGCAGTGTGAGGGAGGTATCCTTAAATGAGCAGTTCTTC
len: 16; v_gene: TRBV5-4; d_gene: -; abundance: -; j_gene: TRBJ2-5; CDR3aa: CASSLVHQGGMETQYF; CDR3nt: TGTGCCAGCAGCTTGGTACACCAGGGGGGGATGGAGACCCAGTACTTC
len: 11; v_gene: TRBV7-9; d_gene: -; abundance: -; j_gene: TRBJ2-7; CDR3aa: CASTQSDEQYF; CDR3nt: TGTGCCAGCACCCAATCCGACGAGCAGTACTTC
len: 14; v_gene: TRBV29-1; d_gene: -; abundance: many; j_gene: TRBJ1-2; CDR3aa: CSVDVASSSHGYTF; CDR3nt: TGCAGCGTTGACGTGGCCAGTTCCTCACATGGCTACACCTTC
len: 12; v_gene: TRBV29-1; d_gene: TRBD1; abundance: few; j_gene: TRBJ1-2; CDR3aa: CSVGRTGNGYTF; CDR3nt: TGCAGCGTCGGCCGGACAGGTAACGGCTACACCTTC
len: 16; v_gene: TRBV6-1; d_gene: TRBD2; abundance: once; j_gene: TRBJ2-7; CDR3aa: CASSDAASGFSYEQYF; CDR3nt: TGTGCCAGCAGTGATGCCGCTAGCGGATTCTCCTACGAGCAGTACTTC
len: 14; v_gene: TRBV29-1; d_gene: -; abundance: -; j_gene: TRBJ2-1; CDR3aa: CSVDGRVVVNEQFF; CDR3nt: TGCAGCGTTGATGGCAGGGTGGTTGTGAATGAGCAGTTCTTC
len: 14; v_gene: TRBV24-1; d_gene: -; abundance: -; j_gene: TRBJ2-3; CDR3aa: CATSDFADTDTQYF; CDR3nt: TGTGCCACCAGTGATTTTGCGGACACAGATACGCAGTATTTT
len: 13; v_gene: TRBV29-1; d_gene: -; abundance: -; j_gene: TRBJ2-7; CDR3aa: CSVELRDSYEQYF; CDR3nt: TGCAGCGTTGAATTGCGGGACAGCTACGAGCAGTACTTC
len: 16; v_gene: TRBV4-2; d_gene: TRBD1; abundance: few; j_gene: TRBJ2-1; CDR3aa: CASSQGRDRVGNEQFF; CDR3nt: TGTGCCAGCAGCCAAGGCCGGGACAGGGTGGGTAATGAGCAGTTCTTC
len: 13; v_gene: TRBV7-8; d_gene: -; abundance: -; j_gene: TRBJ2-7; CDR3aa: CASSLDMGYEQYF; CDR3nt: TGTGCCAGCAGCTTAGATATGGGCTACGAGCAGTACTTC
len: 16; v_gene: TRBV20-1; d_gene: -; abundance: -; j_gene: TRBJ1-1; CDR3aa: CSARVRGDARGTEAFF; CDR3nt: TGCAGTGCTAGAGTGAGGGGGGACGCCCGGGGGACTGAAGCTTTCTTT
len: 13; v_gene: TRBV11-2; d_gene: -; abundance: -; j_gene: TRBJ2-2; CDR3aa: CASTKRASGELFF; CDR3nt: TGTGCCAGCACTAAGCGGGCTTCCGGGGAGCTGTTTTTT
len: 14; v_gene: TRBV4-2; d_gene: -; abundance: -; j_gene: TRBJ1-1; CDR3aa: CASSQGRGNTEAFF; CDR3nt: TGTGCCAGCAGCCAAGGCAGGGGAAACACTGAAGCTTTCTTT
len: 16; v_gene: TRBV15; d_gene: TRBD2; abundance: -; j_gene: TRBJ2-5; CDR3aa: CATSREGTSGGETQYF; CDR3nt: TGTGCCACCAGCAGAGAAGGGACTAGCGGGGGAGAGACCCAGTACTTC
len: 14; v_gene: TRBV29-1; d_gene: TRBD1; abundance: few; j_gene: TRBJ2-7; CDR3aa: CSVESRGSSYEQYF; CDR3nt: TGCAGCGTTGAAAGCAGGGGGAGCTCCTACGAGCAGTACTTC
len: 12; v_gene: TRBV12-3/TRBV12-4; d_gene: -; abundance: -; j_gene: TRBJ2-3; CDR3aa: CASTLTTDTQYF; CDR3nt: TGTGCCAGCACTCTGACCACAGATACGCAGTATTTT
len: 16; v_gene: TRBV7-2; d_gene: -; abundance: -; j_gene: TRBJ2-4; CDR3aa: CASSLALYRVGGIQYF; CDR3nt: TGTGCCAGCAGCTTAGCGCTGTACCGAGTGGGGGGCATTCAGTACTTC
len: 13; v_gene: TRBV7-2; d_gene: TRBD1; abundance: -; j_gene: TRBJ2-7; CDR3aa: CASSRTGKGSVYF; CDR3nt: TGTGCCAGCAGCCGGACAGGGAAAGGGAGTGTGTACTTC
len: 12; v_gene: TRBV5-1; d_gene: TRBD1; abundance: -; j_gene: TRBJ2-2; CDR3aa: CASRTGSGELFF; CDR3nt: TGCGCCAGCAGGACAGGGTCCGGGGAGCTGTTTTTT
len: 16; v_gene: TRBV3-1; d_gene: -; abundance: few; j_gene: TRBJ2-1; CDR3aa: CASSRTRDFPYNEQFF; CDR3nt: TGTGCCAGCAGCCGGACTCGGGACTTTCCCTACAATGAGCAGTTCTTC
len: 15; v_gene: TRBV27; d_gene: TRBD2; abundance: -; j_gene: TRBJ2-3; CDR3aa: CASSPLLAGTDTQYF; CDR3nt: TGTGCCAGCAGTCCCCTACTAGCGGGAACAGATACGCAGTATTTT
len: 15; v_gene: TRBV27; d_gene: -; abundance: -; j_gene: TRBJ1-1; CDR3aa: CASSLSRYGRTEAFF; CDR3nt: TGTGCCAGCAGTTTATCGAGGTATGGTCGGACTGAAGCTTTCTTT
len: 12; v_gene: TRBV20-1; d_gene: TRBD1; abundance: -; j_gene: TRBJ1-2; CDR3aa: CSARVAGGGYTF; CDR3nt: TGCAGTGCTAGAGTGGCAGGGGGTGGCTACACCTTC
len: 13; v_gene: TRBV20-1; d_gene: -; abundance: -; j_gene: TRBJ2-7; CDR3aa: CSASLDLSYEQYF; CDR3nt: TGCAGTGCTAGCCTGGACTTATCCTACGAGCAGTACTTC
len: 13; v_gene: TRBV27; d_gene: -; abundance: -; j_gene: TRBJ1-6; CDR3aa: CASTLAGNSPLHF; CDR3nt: TGTGCCAGCACCCTTGCCGGAAATTCACCCCTCCACTTT
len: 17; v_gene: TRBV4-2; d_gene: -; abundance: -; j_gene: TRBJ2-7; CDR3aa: CASSQAFRMGSKYEQYF; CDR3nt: TGTGCCAGCAGCCAAGCCTTCAGGATGGGAAGTAAATACGAGCAGTACTTC
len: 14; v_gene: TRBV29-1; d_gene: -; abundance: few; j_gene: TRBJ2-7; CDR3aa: CSVGPGTNAYEQYF; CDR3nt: TGCAGCGTTGGACCCGGGACAAACGCCTACGAGCAGTACTTC